This TCR beta chain comes out of a study of T-cell reconstitution after alpha-beta-depleted transplantation in children. This clonotype was found a few times. The CDR3 is made up of 16 amino acids. The germline V gene encodes CDR1 MNHNS and CDR2 SASEGT. Trimming shortened V by 8 bases and J by 0 bases, and 14 bases separated the two germline ends. Preparation of the TCRbeta library used unique molecular identifiers. Via MiXCR, TCRdb re-called the PCR reads, giving one row per CDR3 protein. The data contain about 540,000 distinct CDR3 sequences, 20% to 30% of them singletons. This rearrangement joins TRBV6-1 to TRBJ1-6; no clear D gene. The receptor's source is a boy in the first two years of life with Wiskott-Aldrich syndrome, due to receive a stem cell transplant. The source material was PBMCs, sampled before TCRalphabeta/CD19-depleted stem cell transplant. The CDR3 sequence: CASLAEYSSYNSPLHF. CDR3 bases: TGTGCCAGCTTGGCCGAATATAGCTCCTATAATTCACCCCTCCACTTT.